This TCR beta chain is from a study of cytomegalovirus exposure and HLA in healthy donors. Findings and caveats of the study: Further analysis was carried out later, and it showed several of the most significant clusters appearing linked to common viral pathogens. A later analysis found that most CMV-associated TCR beta chains appeared HLA-restricted.

On this clone: As yet, its antigen is unknown.

It was with 60 Vbeta and 13 Jbeta primers that the PCR ran. Sequencing used immunoSEQ multiplex PCR; TCRdb keeps in-frame clones, though not all of them. Of more than 140,000 clones listed, approximately 84% are singletons. The sequence was collected from a woman aged 40 to 50 in good health and CMV-seronegative. Sequencing was done on a sample of PBMCs.

The CDR3 region is CASSPRWGDYGYTF. In DNA form, the CDR3 reads TGTGCCAGCAGCCCACGATGGGGGGACTATGGCTACACCTTC. The J gene is TRBJ1-2, the V gene TRBV7-9; TRBD1 might be the D (5 bases). Trimming stripped 5 bases from V and 3 bases from J, with 13 bases between. CDR3 length: 14 amino acids. Germline CDR1 is SEHNR and CDR2 is FQNEAQ (reference sequence).